These 25 T cell receptor beta chains came from one sample sequenced in a study of shared clonotypes between healthy human individuals. The data were produced by immunoSEQ multiplex PCR, yet TCRdb's version contains in-frame clones alone and is incomplete. The data show some 1,900,000 clones, about 95% seen once. Selected positively for CCR7 and CD45RO-negative, naive CD8 cells excluded terminally differentiated effector memory CD45RA+ cells. The sequencing sample was made of naive CD8+ T cells sorted from blood. These receptor sequences come from a man between 18 and 29 years old in good health.

This chain joins TRBV7-2 and TRBJ2-1; 9 positions agree with TRBD2. Germline CDR1 is SGHTA and CDR2 is FQGNSA. The V and J ends lost 5 bases and 9 bases, in that order; junction bases with no gene match: 5. This CDR3 spans 13 amino acids. The CDR3 protein is CASSPGLAPEQFF. CDR3 sequence (DNA): TGTGCCAGCAGCCCGGGACTAGCACCTGAGCAGTTCTTC.

J is TRBJ2-2 and V is TRBV6-1; D may be TRBD2 (5 bases). The CDR3 has 16 amino acids. The V and J ends lost 0 bases and 5 bases respectively, with 13 bases between them. Germline V gene data show CDR1 as MNHNS and CDR2 as SASEGT. CDR3 region: CASSEARDGRTGELFF. CDR3 DNA sequence: TGTGCCAGCAGTGAAGCGAGGGATGGACGTACCGGGGAGCTGTTTTTT.

The chain combines TRBV7-9 with TRBJ2-2; D is unclear. Germline V lookup: CDR1 SEHNR, CDR2 FQNEAQ (reference sequence). The CDR3 covers 15 residues. V was trimmed by 3 bases and J by 0 bases, leaving 8 bases between them. This CDR3 reads CASSFTLPNTGELFF. CDR3 sequence (DNA): TGTGCCAGCAGCTTTACACTTCCGAACACCGGGGAGCTGTTTTTT.

This rearrangement joins TRBV7-9 to TRBJ2-5; 10 bases align to TRBD2. This CDR3 has 15 residues. The ends lost 5 bases at V and 0 bases at J; junction bases unmatched: 3. Germline CDR1 reads SEHNR; CDR2 reads FQNEAQ (reference sequence). The CDR3, as DNA: TGTGCCAGCAGCCCTAGCGGGGGCCACCAAGAGACCCAGTACTTC. Translating it yields CASSPSGGHQETQYF.

The V and J genes are TRBV2 and TRBJ2-3; no firm D call. Trimming took 3 bases from V and 3 from J, leaving 13 bases between them. CDR1 is SNHLY and CDR2 is FYNNEI in the germline V gene. The length of the CDR3 is 15 residues. The chain's CDR3 is CASSEGPAATDTQYF. The CDR3 DNA follows: TGTGCCAGCAGTGAGGGTCCGGCAGCGACAGATACGCAGTATTTT.

V usage is TRBV18 and J usage is TRBJ2-3; D is ambiguous. CDR1 is KGHSH, CDR2 LQKENI, per germline. The CDR3 spans 17 residues. The V end was cut by 2 bases, the J end by 1 base, with 16 bases between. The CDR3 nucleotides read TGTGCCAGCTCACCAAGTCCTAGGAATAGTCGCACAGATACGCAGTATTTT. It encodes CASSPSPRNSRTDTQYF. The full variable domain, with the rest looked up from reference TRBV18 and TRBJ2-3, is NAGVMQNPRHLVRRRGQEARLRCSPMKGHSHVYWYRQLPEEGLKFMVYLQKENIIDESGMPKERFSAEFPKEGPSILRIQQVVRGDSAAYFCASSPSPRNSRTDTQYFGPGTRLTVL.

The chain carries TRBV6-5 and TRBJ1-5; TRBD1 matches 8 bases. CDR1 is MNHEY, CDR2 SVGAGI, per germline. Trimming cost V 5 bases and J 5 bases; bases outside gene matches: 8. This CDR3 comprises 15 residues. The CDR3 coding sequence is TGTGCCAGCAGTCAACGGACAGGGCGGGATCAGCCCCAGCATTTT. Translated, it gives CASSQRTGRDQPQHF.

The rearrangement links TRBV4-2 to TRBJ1-1; tentatively, D is TRBD1 (6 bases). The germline CDR1 and CDR2 sequences are LGHNA and YNFKEQ. This CDR3 comprises 14 residues. Trimming shortened V by 3 bases and J by 3 bases, and 11 bases separated the two germline ends. CDR3 coding DNA: TGTGCCAGCAGCCAGAGACAGGACTACACTGAAGCTTTCTTT. Its translation: CASSQRQDYTEAFF.

The rearrangement links TRBV16 to TRBJ1-2; possible D gene TRBD1, 5 bases. Germline V gives CDR1 KGHSY, CDR2 FQNENV. This CDR3 spans 13 amino acids. V was clipped by 4 bases and J by 4 bases, with 10 bases between them. CDR3 protein: CASSLGQFYGYTF. The CDR3, as DNA: TGTGCCAGCAGCCTAGGACAATTCTATGGCTACACCTTC.

The J gene is TRBJ2-7, the V gene TRBV27, with D tentatively TRBD2 (7 bases). Germline V gene lookup returns CDR1 MNHEY and CDR2 SMNVEV (reference sequence). V lost 0 bases, J lost 3 bases, and 12 bases lay in between. The CDR3 totals 15 residues. The CDR3 loop is CASSLSGGGYYEQYF. DNA of the CDR3: TGTGCCAGCAGTTTATCAGGGGGGGGATACTACGAGCAGTACTTC.

The V and J genes are TRBV27 and TRBJ2-5; no clear D. The V and J ends lost 5 bases and 5 bases respectively, with 18 bases between them. CDR1 is MNHEY and CDR2 is SMNVEV in the germline V gene (reference sequence). The CDR3 has 15 amino acids. DNA for the CDR3: TGTGCCAGCAGTGTCATGAAGGCCCGTGTCGAGACCCAGTACTTC. Translated, it gives CASSVMKARVETQYF.

The sample holds one count of this clone. Within the sample, other DNA sequences also encode this same CDR3. The CDR3 loop is CASSYSTGQVNYGYTF. CDR3 coding DNA: TGTGCCAGCAGTTACTCGACAGGACAGGTGAACTATGGCTACACCTTC. This sequence joins TRBV6-5 and TRBJ1-2; 7 bases match TRBD1. This CDR3 is built from 16 residues. Losses at the gene ends were 0 bases for V and 2 bases for J; bases not matched to a gene: 6. CDR1 is MNHEY, CDR2 SVGAGI, per germline.

V is TRBV2 and J is TRBJ1-2, with D possibly being TRBD1 (5 bases). The CDR3 has 15 residues. The ends were cut back, 2 bases at V and 2 bases at J, with 12 bases in the middle. CDR1 is SNHLY, CDR2 FYNNEI, per germline. The chain's CDR3 is CASSEMRQGNYGYTF. As DNA, the CDR3 is TGTGCCAGCAGTGAAATGAGGCAGGGAAACTATGGCTACACCTTC. The full variable domain, completed using reference TRBV2 and TRBJ1-2, is EPEVTQTPSHQVTQMGQEVILRCVPISNHLYFYWYRQILGQKVEFLVSFYNNEISEKSEIFDDQFSVERPDGSNFTLKIRSTKLEDSAMYFCASSEMRQGNYGYTFGSGTRLTVV.

This chain joins TRBV5-6 and TRBJ1-3, with D maybe TRBD1 (6 bases). Trimming cost V 2 bases and J 4 bases, with 10 bases left between them. Germline CDR1 SGHDT, CDR2 YYEEEE. The CDR3 has 14 residues. The CDR3 bases are TGTGCCAGCAGCTTCTGGGGGCTGGGAAACACCATATATTTT. The encoded protein is CASSFWGLGNTIYF.

The rearrangement uses TRBV4-3 and TRBJ2-7; 8 bases align to TRBD2. From germline, CDR1 is LGHNA and CDR2 YSLEER. Trimming took 1 base from V and 2 from J; bases not matched to a gene: 4. The CDR3 runs to 15 residues. The CDR3 DNA reads as TGCGCCAGCAGCCAAGGGACTAGCAGTACCTACGAGCAGTACTTC. This encodes CASSQGTSSTYEQYF.

This rearrangement joins TRBV5-4 to TRBJ2-3; D is ambiguous. Trimming took off 4 bases at V and 6 bases at J, with 15 bases between the two ends. Germline loops: CDR1 SGHNT, CDR2 YYREEE (reference sequence). The CDR3 sequence is 14 residues long. CDR3 sequence: CASSRWGSGDTQYF. In DNA form, the CDR3 reads TGTGCCAGCAGCCGGTGGGGATCCGGGGATACGCAGTATTTT. Using reference TRBV5-4 and TRBJ2-3 for the parts outside the CDR3, the full variable domain is ETGVTQSPTHLIKTRGQQVTLRCSSQSGHNTVSWYQQALGQGPQFIFQYYREEENGRGNFPPRFSGLQFPNYSSELNVNALELDDSALYLCASSRWGSGDTQYFGPGTRLTVL.

This chain connects TRBV27 to TRBJ2-7; D is unclear. V was pared by 3 bases and J by 5 bases, with 11 bases between. CDR1 is MNHEY, CDR2 SMNVEV, per germline (reference sequence). CDR3 length: 13 residues. CDR3: CASSFGVVNEQYF. For the CDR3, the DNA is TGTGCCAGCAGTTTTGGGGTGGTCAACGAGCAGTACTTC.

The chain has TRBV27 and TRBJ1-5; no clear D gene. CDR1 is MNHEY, CDR2 SMNVEV, per germline (reference sequence). Trimming shortened V by 5 bases and J by 3 bases, and 14 bases separated the two germline ends. This CDR3 spans 15 amino acids. CDR3 protein: CASSPLSRANQPQHF. The CDR3 nucleotides read TGTGCCAGCAGTCCCCTTTCTAGGGCCAATCAGCCCCAGCATTTT.

To note about this clone: Other DNA sequences in the same sample also yield this CDR3. The V and J genes are TRBV2 and TRBJ2-5; 9 bases match TRBD1. The V gene end was trimmed by 6 bases and the J gene end by 5 bases; junction bases not matched to a gene: 7. The CDR3 loop spans 14 amino acids. Looked up from germline, CDR1 is SNHLY and CDR2 is FYNNEI. The CDR3 sequence is CASRTGTGRETQYF. The CDR3 bases are TGTGCCAGCAGGACCGGGACAGGGAGGGAGACCCAGTACTTC.

This sequence joins TRBV5-8 and TRBJ2-7; 8 nucleotides agree with TRBD1. With V trimmed by 0 bases and J by 3 bases, 8 bases remained unmatched. Germline CDR1 reads SGHTS; CDR2 reads YDEGEE. This CDR3 contains 16 residues. The CDR3 region is CASSLVLGTGHYEQYF. The CDR3 DNA sequence: TGTGCCAGCAGCTTGGTCCTTGGGACAGGACACTACGAGCAGTACTTC.

The chain uses TRBV28 and TRBJ2-7; 10 bases line up with TRBD2. CDR1 and CDR2 from the germline V gene are MDHEN and SYDVKM. Trimming at V came to 4 bases and at J to 4 bases, leaving 16 bases not matched to a gene. The CDR3 covers 18 residues. The CDR3 reads CASSSPAPAIAGGYEQYF. DNA of the CDR3: TGTGCCAGCAGTTCCCCCGCCCCCGCCATAGCGGGGGGTTACGAGCAGTACTTC. Drawing the rest from reference TRBV28 and TRBJ2-7, the complete variable domain is DVKVTQSSRYLVKRTGEKVFLECVQDMDHENMFWYRQDPGLGLRLIYFSYDVKMKEKGDIPEGYSVSREKKERFSLILESASTNQTSMYLCASSSPAPAIAGGYEQYFGPGTRLTVT.

The J gene is TRBJ2-3, the V gene TRBV9, with 9 bases identical to TRBD1. Germline V CDR1 and CDR2: SGDLS, YYNGEE. V trimming: 7 bases; J trimming: 6 bases; junction bases outside the gene matches: 6. This CDR3 is built from 13 residues. The CDR3 DNA reads TGTGCCAGCGGGGGACAGGGAACCGATACGCAGTATTTT. This codes for CASGGQGTDTQYF.

In DNA, the CDR3 is TGTGCCAGCAGTTTCGTCTCCCCGGGGGGGCCAGGGGAGACCCAGTACTTC. This encodes CASSFVSPGGPGETQYF. The J gene is TRBJ2-5, the V gene TRBV27; 8 bases are a match to TRBD2. This CDR3 spans 17 amino acids. V gave up 3 bases and J gave up 5 bases; unmatched junction bases: 14. Germline V gene data show CDR1 as MNHEY and CDR2 as SMNVEV (reference sequence).

The J gene is TRBJ1-6, the V gene TRBV4-1, with D maybe TRBD1 (5 bases). The CDR3 is 15 residues long. V lost 5 bases to trimming and J lost 10 bases, with 18 bases between them. Germline values: CDR1 MGHRA, CDR2 YSYEKL. The CDR3 DNA reads as TGCGCCAGCAGCAACGCACATGGTGGGGCGTCACCCCTCCACTTT. Translating it yields CASSNAHGGASPLHF.

This chain joins TRBV6-1 and TRBJ1-1; TRBD1 aligns across 8 bases. CDR1 is MNHNS, CDR2 SASEGT, per germline. V was clipped by 4 bases and J by 3 bases; unmatched bases: 4. The CDR3 loop spans 14 amino acids. In DNA, the CDR3 is TGTGCCAGCAGTGGGACAGGGTGGGACACTGAAGCTTTCTTT. Amino acids: CASSGTGWDTEAFF.